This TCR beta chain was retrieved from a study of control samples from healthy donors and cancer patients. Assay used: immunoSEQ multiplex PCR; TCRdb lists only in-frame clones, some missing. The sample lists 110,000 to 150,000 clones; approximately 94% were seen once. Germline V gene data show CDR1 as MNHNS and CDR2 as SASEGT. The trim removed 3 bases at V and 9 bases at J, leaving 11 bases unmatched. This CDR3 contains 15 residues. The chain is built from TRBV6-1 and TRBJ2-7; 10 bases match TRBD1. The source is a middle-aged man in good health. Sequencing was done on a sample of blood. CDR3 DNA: TGTGCCAGCAGTGACCCGGGACAGGGGATGTCGTGGCAGTACTTC. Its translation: CASSDPGQGMSWQYF.